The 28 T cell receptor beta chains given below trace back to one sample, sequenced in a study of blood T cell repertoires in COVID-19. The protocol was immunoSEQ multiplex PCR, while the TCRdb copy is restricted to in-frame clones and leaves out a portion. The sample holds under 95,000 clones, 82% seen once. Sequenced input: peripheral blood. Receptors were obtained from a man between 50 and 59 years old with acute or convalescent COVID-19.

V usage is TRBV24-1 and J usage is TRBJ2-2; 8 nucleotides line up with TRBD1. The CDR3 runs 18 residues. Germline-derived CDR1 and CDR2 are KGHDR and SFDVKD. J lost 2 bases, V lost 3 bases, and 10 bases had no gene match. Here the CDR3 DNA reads TGTGCCACCAGTGATCCCGAGGGGACAGGAGTAAACACCGGGGAGCTGTTTTTT. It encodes CATSDPEGTGVNTGELFF.

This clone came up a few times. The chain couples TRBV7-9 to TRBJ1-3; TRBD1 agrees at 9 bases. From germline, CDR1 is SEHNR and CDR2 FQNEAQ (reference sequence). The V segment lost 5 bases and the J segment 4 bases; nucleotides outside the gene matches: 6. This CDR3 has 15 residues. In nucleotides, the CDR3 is TGTGCCAGCAGCCCACAGGGGGCTTCAGGAAACACCATATATTTT. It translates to CASSPQGASGNTIYF.

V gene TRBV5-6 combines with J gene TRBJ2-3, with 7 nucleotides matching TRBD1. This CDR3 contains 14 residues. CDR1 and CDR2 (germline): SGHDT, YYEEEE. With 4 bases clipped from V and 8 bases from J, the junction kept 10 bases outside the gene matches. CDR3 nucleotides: TGTGCCAGCAGCCTCGGGATTTCAGGGGGTACGCAGTATTTT. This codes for CASSLGISGGTQYF.

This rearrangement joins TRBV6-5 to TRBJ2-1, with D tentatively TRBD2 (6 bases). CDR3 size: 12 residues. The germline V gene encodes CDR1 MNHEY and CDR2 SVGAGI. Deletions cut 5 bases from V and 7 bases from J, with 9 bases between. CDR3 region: CASSQTRNEQFF. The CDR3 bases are TGTGCCAGCAGTCAGACTAGAAATGAGCAGTTCTTC.

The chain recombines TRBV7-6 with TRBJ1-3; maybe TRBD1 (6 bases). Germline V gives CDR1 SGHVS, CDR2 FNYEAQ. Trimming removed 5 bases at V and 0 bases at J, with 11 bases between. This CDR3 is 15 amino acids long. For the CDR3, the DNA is TGTGCCAGCAGCCCTACAGGGACCTCTGGAAACACCATATATTTT. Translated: CASSPTGTSGNTIYF.

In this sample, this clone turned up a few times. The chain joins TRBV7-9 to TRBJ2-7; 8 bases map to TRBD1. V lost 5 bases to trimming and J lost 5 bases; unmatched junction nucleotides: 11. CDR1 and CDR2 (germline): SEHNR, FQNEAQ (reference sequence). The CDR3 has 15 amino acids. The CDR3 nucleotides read TGTGCCAGCAGCCCAGAAGGACAGGGTTCCCACGAGCAGTACTTC. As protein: CASSPEGQGSHEQYF. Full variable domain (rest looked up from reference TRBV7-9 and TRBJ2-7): DTGVSQNPRHKITKRGQNVTFRCDPISEHNRLYWYRQTLGQGPEFLTYFQNEAQLEKSRLLSDRFSAERPKGSFSTLEIQRTEQGDSAMYLCASSPEGQGSHEQYFGPGTRLTVT.

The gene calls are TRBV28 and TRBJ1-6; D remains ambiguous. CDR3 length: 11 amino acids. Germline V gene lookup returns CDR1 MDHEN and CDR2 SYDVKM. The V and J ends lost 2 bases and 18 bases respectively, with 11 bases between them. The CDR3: CASSLGSGSHF. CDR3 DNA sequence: TGTGCCAGCAGTTTAGGGTCAGGTTCCCACTTT.

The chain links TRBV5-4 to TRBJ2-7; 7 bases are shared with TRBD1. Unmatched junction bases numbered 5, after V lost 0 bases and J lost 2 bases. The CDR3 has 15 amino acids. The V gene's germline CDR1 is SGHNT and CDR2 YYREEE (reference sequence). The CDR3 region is CASSLGQGVAYEQYF. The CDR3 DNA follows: TGTGCCAGCAGCTTGGGGCAGGGGGTTGCCTACGAGCAGTACTTC.

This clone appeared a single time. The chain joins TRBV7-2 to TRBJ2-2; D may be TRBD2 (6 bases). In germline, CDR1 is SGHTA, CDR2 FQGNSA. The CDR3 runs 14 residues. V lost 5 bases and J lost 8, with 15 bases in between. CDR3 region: CASSNYGDWGELFF. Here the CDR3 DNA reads TGTGCCAGCAGCAATTACGGGGACTGGGGGGAGCTGTTTTTT.

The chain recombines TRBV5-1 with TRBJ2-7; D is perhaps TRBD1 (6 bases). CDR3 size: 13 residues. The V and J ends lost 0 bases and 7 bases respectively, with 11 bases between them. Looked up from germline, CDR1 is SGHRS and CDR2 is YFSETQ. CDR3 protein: CASSLGGQREQYF. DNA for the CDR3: TGCGCCAGCAGCTTGGGAGGACAGCGGGAGCAGTACTTC.

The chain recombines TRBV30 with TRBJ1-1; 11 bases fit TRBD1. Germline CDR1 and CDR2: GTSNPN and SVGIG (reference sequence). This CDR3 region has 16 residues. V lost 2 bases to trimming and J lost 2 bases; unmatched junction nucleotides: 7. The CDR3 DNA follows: TGTGCCTGGAGTACGGGGACAGGGGGTGTCAACACTGAAGCTTTCTTT. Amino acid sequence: CAWSTGTGGVNTEAFF.

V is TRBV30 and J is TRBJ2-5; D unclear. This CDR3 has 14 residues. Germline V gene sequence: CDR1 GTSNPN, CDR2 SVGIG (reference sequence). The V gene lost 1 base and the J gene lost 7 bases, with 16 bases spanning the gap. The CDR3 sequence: CAWSGVKVPGTQYF. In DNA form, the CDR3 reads TGTGCCTGGAGTGGGGTAAAAGTCCCGGGGACCCAGTACTTC. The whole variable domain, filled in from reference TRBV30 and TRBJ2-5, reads SQTIHQWPATLVQPVGSPLSLECTVEGTSNPNLYWYRQAAGRGLQLLFYSVGIGQISSEVPQNLSASRPQDRQFILSSKKLLLSDSGFYLCAWSGVKVPGTQYFGPGTRLLVL.

The CDR3 loop is CASSPVVGRDTEAFF. DNA of the CDR3: TGTGCCAGCAGCCCGGTGGTAGGGAGGGACACTGAAGCTTTCTTT. The genes are TRBV3-1 (or the pseudogene TRBV3-2) and TRBJ1-1, with D hard to call. Trimming shortened V by 4 bases and J by 3 bases, and 15 bases separated the two germline ends. Germline V CDR1 and CDR2: LGHDT, YNNKEL (reference sequence). CDR3 length: 15 residues.

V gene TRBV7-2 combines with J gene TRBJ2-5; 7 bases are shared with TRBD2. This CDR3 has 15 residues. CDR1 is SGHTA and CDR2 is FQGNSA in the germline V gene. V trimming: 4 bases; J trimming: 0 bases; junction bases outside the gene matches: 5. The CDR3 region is CASSSTGGNQETQYF. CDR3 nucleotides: TGTGCCAGCAGCTCGACGGGGGGAAACCAAGAGACCCAGTACTTC.

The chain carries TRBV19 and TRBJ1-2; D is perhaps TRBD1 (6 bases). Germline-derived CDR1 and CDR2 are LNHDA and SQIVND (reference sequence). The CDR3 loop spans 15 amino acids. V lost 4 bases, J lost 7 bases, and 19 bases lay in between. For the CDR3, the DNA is TGTGCCAGTAGTACGACGTGGGACACTGGCGCTGGCTACACCTTC. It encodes CASSTTWDTGAGYTF.

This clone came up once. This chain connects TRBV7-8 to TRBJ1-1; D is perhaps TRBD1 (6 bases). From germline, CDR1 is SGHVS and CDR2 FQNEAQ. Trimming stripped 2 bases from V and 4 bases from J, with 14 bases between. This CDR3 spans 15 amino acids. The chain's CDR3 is CASSLSGGGGTEAFF. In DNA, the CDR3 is TGTGCCAGCAGCTTATCGGGGGGGGGCGGCACTGAAGCTTTCTTT.

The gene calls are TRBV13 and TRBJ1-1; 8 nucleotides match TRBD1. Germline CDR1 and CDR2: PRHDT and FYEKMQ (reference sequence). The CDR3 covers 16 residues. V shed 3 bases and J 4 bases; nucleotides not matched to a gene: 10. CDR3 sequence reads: CASSLGTGSGITEAFF. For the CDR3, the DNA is TGTGCCAGCAGCTTGGGGACAGGCTCCGGAATCACTGAAGCTTTCTTT.

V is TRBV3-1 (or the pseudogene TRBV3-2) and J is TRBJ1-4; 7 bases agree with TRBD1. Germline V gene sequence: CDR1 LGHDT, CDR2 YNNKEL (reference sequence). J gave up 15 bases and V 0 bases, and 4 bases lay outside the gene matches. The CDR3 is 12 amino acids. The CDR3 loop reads CASSQETGPLFF. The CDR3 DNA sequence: TGTGCCAGCAGCCAAGAGACAGGGCCATTGTTTTTT.

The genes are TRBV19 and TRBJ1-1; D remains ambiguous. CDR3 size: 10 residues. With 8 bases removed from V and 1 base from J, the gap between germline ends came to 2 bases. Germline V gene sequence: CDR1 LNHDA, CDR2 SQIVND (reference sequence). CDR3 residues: CASRNTEAFF. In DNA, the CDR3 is TGTGCCAGTCGGAACACTGAAGCTTTCTTT.

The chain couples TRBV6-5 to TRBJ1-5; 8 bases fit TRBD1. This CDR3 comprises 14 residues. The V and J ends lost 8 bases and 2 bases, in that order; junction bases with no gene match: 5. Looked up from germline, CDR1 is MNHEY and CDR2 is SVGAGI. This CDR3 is CASGQGFGNQPQHF. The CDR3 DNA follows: TGTGCCAGCGGACAGGGTTTCGGCAATCAGCCCCAGCATTTT.

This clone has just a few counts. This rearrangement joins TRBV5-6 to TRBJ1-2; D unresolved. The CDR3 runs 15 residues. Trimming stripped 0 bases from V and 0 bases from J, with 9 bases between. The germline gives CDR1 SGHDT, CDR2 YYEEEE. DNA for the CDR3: TGTGCCAGCAGCTTGGGAGCGGGGTCTAACTATGGCTACACCTTC. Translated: CASSLGAGSNYGYTF.

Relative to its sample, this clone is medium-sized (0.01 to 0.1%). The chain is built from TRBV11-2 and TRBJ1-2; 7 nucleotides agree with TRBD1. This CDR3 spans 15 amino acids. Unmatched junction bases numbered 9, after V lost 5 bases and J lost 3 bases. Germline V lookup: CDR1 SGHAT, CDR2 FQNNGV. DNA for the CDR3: TGTGCCAGCAGCCCCAGGGGGATCCGGGACTATGGCTACACCTTC. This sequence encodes CASSPRGIRDYGYTF.

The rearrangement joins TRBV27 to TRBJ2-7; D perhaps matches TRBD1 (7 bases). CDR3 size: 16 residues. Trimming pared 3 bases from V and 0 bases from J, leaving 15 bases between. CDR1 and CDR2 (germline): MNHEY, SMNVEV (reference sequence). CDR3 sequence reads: CASSFSAGQSSYEQYF. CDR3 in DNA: TGTGCCAGCAGTTTTTCGGCGGGACAGAGCTCCTACGAGCAGTACTTC.

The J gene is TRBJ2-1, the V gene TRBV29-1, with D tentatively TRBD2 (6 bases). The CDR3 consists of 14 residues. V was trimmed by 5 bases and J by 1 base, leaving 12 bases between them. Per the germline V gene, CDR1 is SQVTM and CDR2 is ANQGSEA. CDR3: CSVRGGGSYNEQFF. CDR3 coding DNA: TGCAGCGTTAGGGGTGGGGGGTCCTACAATGAGCAGTTCTTC.

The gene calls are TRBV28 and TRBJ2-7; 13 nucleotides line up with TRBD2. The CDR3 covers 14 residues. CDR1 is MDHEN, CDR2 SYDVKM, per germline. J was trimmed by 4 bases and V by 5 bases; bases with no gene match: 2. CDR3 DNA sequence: TGTGCCAGCAGTACGGGACTAGCGGGGTACGAGCAGTACTTC. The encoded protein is CASSTGLAGYEQYF.

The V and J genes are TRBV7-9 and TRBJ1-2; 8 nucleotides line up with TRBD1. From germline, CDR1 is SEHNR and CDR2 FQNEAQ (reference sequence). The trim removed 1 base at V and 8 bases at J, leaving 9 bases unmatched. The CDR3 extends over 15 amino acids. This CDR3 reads CASSLDETGAWGYTF. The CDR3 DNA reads TGTGCCAGCAGCTTAGACGAGACAGGGGCCTGGGGCTACACCTTC. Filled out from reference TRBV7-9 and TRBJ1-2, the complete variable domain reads DTGVSQNPRHKITKRGQNVTFRCDPISEHNRLYWYRQTLGQGPEFLTYFQNEAQLEKSRLLSDRFSAERPKGSFSTLEIQRTEQGDSAMYLCASSLDETGAWGYTFGSGTRLTVV.

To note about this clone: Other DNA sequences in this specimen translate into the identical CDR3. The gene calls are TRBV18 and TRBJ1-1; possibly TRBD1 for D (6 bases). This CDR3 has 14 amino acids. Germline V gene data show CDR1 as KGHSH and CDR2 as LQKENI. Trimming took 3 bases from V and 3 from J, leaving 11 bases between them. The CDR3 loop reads CASSPLSGDTEAFF. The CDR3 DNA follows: TGTGCCAGCTCACCGCTCTCAGGGGACACTGAAGCTTTCTTT. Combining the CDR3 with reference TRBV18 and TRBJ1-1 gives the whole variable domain NAGVMQNPRHLVRRRGQEARLRCSPMKGHSHVYWYRQLPEEGLKFMVYLQKENIIDESGMPKERFSAEFPKEGPSILRIQQVVRGDSAAYFCASSPLSGDTEAFFGQGTRLTVV.

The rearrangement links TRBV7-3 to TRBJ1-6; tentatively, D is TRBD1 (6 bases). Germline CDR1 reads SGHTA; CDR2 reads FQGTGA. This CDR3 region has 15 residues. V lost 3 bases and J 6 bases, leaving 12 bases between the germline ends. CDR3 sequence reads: CASSLSGESNSPLHF. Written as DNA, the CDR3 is TGTGCCAGCAGCTTGTCAGGGGAGAGTAATTCACCCCTCCACTTT.